This is a list of T cell receptor beta chains from one sample in a study of PD-1 blockade in classical Hodgkin lymphoma. Here immunoSEQ multiplex PCR was the method, and the copy in TCRdb shows in-frame clones only, minus some. The repertoire holds roughly 20,000 clones, with about 68% as singletons. The specimen was peripheral blood mononuclear cells (PBMCs), collected before the fourth cycle of nivolumab. The receptors here all came from a human donor with classical Hodgkin lymphoma. The CDR3 runs from the conserved cysteine through the conserved F or W. A D gene is named only where the DNA matches it firmly. Not every row has a clone size; where given, it reads once, few, many or a size class.

CASSSSGTSGSHEQFF	TGTGCCAGCAGCTCCTCCGGGACTAGCGGGAGCCATGAGCAGTTCTTC	TRBV7-8	TRBJ2-1	-	TRBD2
CSVVGENTEAFF	TGCAGCGTTGTGGGGGAAAACACTGAAGCTTTCTTT	TRBV29-1	TRBJ1-1	-	-
CASSLRYSINEKLFF	TGTGCCAGCAGCTTAAGGTACTCGATTAATGAAAAACTGTTTTTT	TRBV7-9	TRBJ1-4	-	-
CAISESGAQGEQFF	TGTGCCATCAGTGAGTCCGGGGCCCAGGGGGAGCAGTTCTTC	TRBV10-3	TRBJ2-1	-	-
CASSSGQNTEAFF	TGTGCCAGCAGTTCGGGACAGAACACTGAAGCTTTCTTT	TRBV6-1	TRBJ1-1	once	-
CASRNGQGALNTEAFF	TGTGCCAGCAGAAACGGACAGGGGGCCTTGAACACTGAAGCTTTCTTT	TRBV6-6	TRBJ1-1	-	TRBD1
CASSGSPTSNTEAFF	TGCGCCAGCAGCGGAAGCCCTACATCGAACACTGAAGCTTTCTTT	TRBV4-3	TRBJ1-1	-	-
CASSFSPARPYSNQPQHF	TGTGCCAGCAGTTTCAGCCCCGCCAGACCTTATAGCAATCAGCCCCAGCATTTT	TRBV28	TRBJ1-5	-	-
CASSLEGTSLTNEQFF	TGTGCCAGCAGCTTGGAGGGGACTAGCCTCACTAATGAGCAGTTCTTC	TRBV5-8	TRBJ2-1	-	TRBD2
CASSLITRAGELFF	TGTGCCAGCAGCTTAATCACACGCGCCGGGGAGCTGTTTTTT	TRBV5-4	TRBJ2-2	-	-
CASSIPRGLDGYTF	TGTGCCAGTAGTATCCCCAGGGGCCTGGATGGCTACACCTTC	TRBV19	TRBJ1-2	-	-
CASSGTTPGNQPQHF	TGTGCCAGCAGCGGGACCACGCCCGGGAATCAGCCCCAGCATTTT	TRBV6-6	TRBJ1-5	few	-
CASSPMWTGSRTGELFF	TGTGCCAGCAGTCCGATGTGGACAGGGTCGCGCACCGGGGAGCTGTTTTTT	TRBV27	TRBJ2-2	-	TRBD1
CASSPAPGAGTEAFF	TGTGCCAGCAGCCCCGCCCCAGGGGCTGGCACTGAAGCTTTCTTT	TRBV28	TRBJ1-1	-	-
CATSTRWTGGNQPQHF	TGTGCCACCAGCACCCGTTGGACAGGGGGCAATCAGCCCCAGCATTTT	TRBV15	TRBJ1-5	once	TRBD1
CASSLEPLNTQYF	TGTGCCAGCAGCTTAGAACCCCTAAATACGCAGTATTTT	TRBV7-2	TRBJ2-3	-	-
CASSEFNTGAAATNEKLFF	TGCGCCAGCAGTGAGTTCAATACAGGGGCCGCCGCAACTAATGAAAAACTGTTTTTT	TRBV10-1	TRBJ1-4	medium-sized	TRBD1
CASSLGGEKLFF	TGTGCCAGCAGCTTAGGGGGTGAAAAACTGTTTTTT	TRBV7-9	TRBJ1-4	-	-
CASSSQGRGPRYEQYF	TGTGCCAGCAGCTCCCAGGGCAGGGGGCCCCGTTACGAGCAGTACTTC	TRBV11-2	TRBJ2-7	-	TRBD1
CASSNRDSYGYTF	TGCGCCAGCAGCAACCGGGACAGCTATGGCTACACCTTC	TRBV4-1	TRBJ1-2	-	TRBD1
CASSRTSDPSYNEQFF	TGTGCCAGCAGTAGGACTAGCGATCCCTCCTACAATGAGCAGTTCTTC	TRBV27	TRBJ2-1	once	TRBD2
CASSAVFSGANVLTF	TGTGCCAGCAGTGCTGTTTTCTCTGGGGCCAACGTCCTGACTTTC	TRBV6-4	TRBJ2-6	few	-
CASSLTGTRGDYEQYF	TGTGCCAGCTCACTCACCGGGACCAGGGGGGACTACGAGCAGTACTTC	TRBV18	TRBJ2-7	-	-
CASSISGLTSGRRELFF	TGTGCCAGTAGTATCAGTGGTTTGACTAGCGGGAGACGGGAGCTGTTTTTT	TRBV19	TRBJ2-2	-	TRBD2
CASSQDRYHQETQYF	TGTGCCAGCAGCCAAGACAGGTATCACCAAGAGACCCAGTACTTC	TRBV14	TRBJ2-5	-	-
CASSKGGSSYNEQFF	TGTGCCAGCAGCAAGGGGGGGAGCTCCTACAATGAGCAGTTCTTC	TRBV7-9	TRBJ2-1	-	-
CASSLAGAGTNTEAFF	TGCGCCAGCAGCTTGGCCGGGGCAGGGACGAACACTGAAGCTTTCTTT	TRBV5-1	TRBJ1-1	-	-
CAISLFSGDNYGYTF	TGTGCCATCTCACTGTTTAGCGGGGACAACTATGGCTACACCTTC	TRBV28	TRBJ1-2	-	-
CSADREGLDTQYF	TGCAGCGCGGACAGGGAAGGGTTGGATACGCAGTATTTT	TRBV29-1	TRBJ2-3	-	TRBD1
CATSRDLTVGGETQYF	TGTGCCACCAGCAGAGACCTCACAGTTGGCGGAGAGACCCAGTACTTC	TRBV15	TRBJ2-5	-	-
CASSLGTGVNEQFF	TGTGCCAGCAGCTTAGGGACTGGAGTAAATGAGCAGTTCTTC	TRBV7-8	TRBJ2-1	-	-
CASSQFEGSEQYF	TGTGCCAGCAGCCAATTCGAAGGCAGCGAGCAGTACTTC	TRBV14	TRBJ2-7	-	-
CASSYSGGDGYTF	TGTGCCAGCAGTTACTCAGGTGGCGATGGCTACACCTTC	TRBV6-5	TRBJ1-2	-	-
CAISESHEQYF	TGTGCCATCAGTGAGTCCCACGAGCAGTACTTC	TRBV10-3	TRBJ2-7	-	-
CASSARTSGSHEQYF	TGCGCCAGCAGCGCAAGGACTAGCGGGAGCCACGAGCAGTACTTC	TRBV5-1	TRBJ2-7	-	TRBD2
CASSLAGSGRASEQYF	TGTGCCAGCAGCTTGGCCGGAAGCGGGAGGGCAAGCGAGCAGTACTTC	TRBV5-4	TRBJ2-7	-	TRBD2
CSVVWRTGGRETQFF	TGCAGCGTTGTGTGGAGGACTGGCGGGAGGGAAACCCAGTTCTTC	TRBV29-1	TRBJ2-1	-	TRBD2
CSVGISTYEQYF	TGCAGCGTTGGTATATCTACCTACGAGCAGTACTTC	TRBV29-1	TRBJ2-7	-	-
CASSTGKTNEKLFF	TGTGCCAGCAGCACAGGGAAGACTAATGAAAAACTGTTTTTT	TRBV6-5	TRBJ1-4	medium-sized	-
CASSIEETQYF	TGTGCCAGTAGTATTGAAGAGACCCAGTACTTC	TRBV19	TRBJ2-5	-	-
CASSPGTGYEQYF	TGTGCCAGCAGCCCCGGGACAGGGTACGAGCAGTACTTC	TRBV6-5	TRBJ2-7	-	TRBD1
CAIRGQGAGDTEAFF	TGTGCCATCAGGGGACAGGGGGCAGGCGACACTGAAGCTTTCTTT	TRBV10-3	TRBJ1-1	few	TRBD1
CASSVRGGADIQYF	TGTGCCAGCAGTGTCAGGGGGGGCGCCGACATTCAGTACTTC	TRBV28	TRBJ2-4	once	-
CASSFGDENEQFF	TGCGCCAGCAGCTTTGGGGACGAAAATGAGCAGTTCTTC	TRBV5-1	TRBJ2-1	-	-
CASCPGANVLTF	TGTGCCAGTTGTCCTGGGGCCAACGTCCTGACTTTC	TRBV11-2	TRBJ2-6	-	-